Presented here are 17 T cell receptor beta chains from one specimen sequenced in a study of blood T cells in healthy people across ages. PCR was performed a second time for about 7 to 12 cycles using a sample-barcoded 5' primer and a J-beta primer mix. One entry per CDR3 protein results from TCRdb running MiXCR on the 5' RACE reads. The sample contains about a million distinct CDR3 sequences, more than 30% of which appear only once. Specimen: blood. Source of these receptors: a man in his late teens or twenties in good health.

The chain carries TRBV21-1 and TRBJ1-4. TRBV21-1 is classified as a pseudogene. The CDR3 contains 17 residues. The CDR3 reads CASSNAGKFLTNEKLFF. In DNA, the CDR3 is TGTGCCAGCAGCAACGCAGGAAAGTTTTTAACTAATGAAAAACTGTTTTTT.

V and J are TRBV27 and TRBJ2-7; D might be TRBD1 or TRBD2, each matching 5 bases. Germline V lookup: CDR1 MNHEY, CDR2 SMNVEV (reference sequence). The CDR3 is 15 amino acids. The V gene lost 6 bases and the J gene lost 2 bases, with 17 bases spanning the gap. The CDR3 DNA reads as TGTGCCAGCAGACTTAGGGACCAGGTCACCTACGAGCAGTACTTC. As protein: CASRLRDQVTYEQYF.

This chain uses TRBV10-3 with TRBJ2-3; the D gene is possibly TRBD2 (6 bases). This CDR3 region has 12 residues. Germline V gives CDR1 ENHRY, CDR2 SYGVKD. The V end lost 10 bases, the J end lost 2 bases, and 10 bases lay between the germline ends. The CDR3 coding sequence is TGTGCCACCGGAGGGGCCACAGATACGCAGTATTTT. Amino acids: CATGGATDTQYF.

This chain uses TRBV6-4 with TRBJ2-1; 7 nucleotides agree with TRBD2. The CDR3 extends over 14 amino acids. The germline V gene has CDR1 MRHNA and CDR2 SNTAGT. The trim removed 9 bases at V and 5 bases at J, leaving 10 bases unmatched. The chain's CDR3 is CASSPQRGDNEQFF. CDR3 DNA: TGTGCCAGTTCCCCGCAGCGGGGCGACAATGAGCAGTTCTTC.

The chain couples TRBV18 to TRBJ1-2, with a tentative D call TRBD1 (5 bases). The CDR3 is made up of 15 amino acids. CDR1 and CDR2 from the germline V gene are KGHSH and LQKENI. V lost 1 base to trimming and J lost 3 bases, with 12 bases between them. The CDR3 nucleotides are TGTGCCAGCTCACCACTGGAAGGGACGTACTATGGCTACACCTTC. Its protein product is CASSPLEGTYYGYTF. The full variable domain, completed using reference TRBV18 and TRBJ1-2, is NAGVMQNPRHLVRRRGQEARLRCSPMKGHSHVYWYRQLPEEGLKFMVYLQKENIIDESGMPKERFSAEFPKEGPSILRIQQVVRGDSAAYFCASSPLEGTYYGYTFGSGTRLTVV.

The rearrangement uses TRBV7-2 and TRBJ2-1; D might be TRBD1 (5 bases). CDR1 is SGHTA, CDR2 FQGNSA, per germline. The CDR3 loop spans 13 amino acids. The ends were cut back, 1 base at V and 11 bases at J, with 12 bases in the middle. CDR3 sequence: CASSLELGVQQFF. As DNA, the CDR3 is TGTGCCAGCAGCTTAGAGTTAGGGGTCCAGCAGTTCTTC.

This clonotype was recorded only once. The chain links TRBV5-1 to TRBJ2-5, with 14 bases lining up with TRBD2. The CDR3 totals 16 residues. Trimming at V came to 4 bases and at J to 11 bases, leaving 13 bases not matched to a gene. Looked up from germline, CDR1 is SGHRS and CDR2 is YFSETQ. CDR3: CASSGGLAGEGNEQYF. In DNA, the CDR3 is TGCGCCAGCAGCGGGGGACTAGCGGGGGAAGGCAATGAGCAGTACTTC.

The chain joins TRBV4-1 to TRBJ1-5; D gene unclear. The CDR3 covers 14 residues. Germline CDR1 is MGHRA and CDR2 is YSYEKL. The V gene lost 3 bases and the J gene lost 4 bases, with 10 bases spanning the gap. The CDR3 here is CASSHRAVNQPQHF. DNA of the CDR3: TGCGCCAGCAGCCACCGGGCCGTGAATCAGCCCCAGCATTTT.

V is TRBV7-9 and J is TRBJ1-2; possibly TRBD1 for D (5 bases). The CDR3 covers 17 residues. V lost 5 bases and J lost 2, with 21 bases in between. Germline V lookup: CDR1 SEHNR, CDR2 FQNEAQ (reference sequence). The CDR3 DNA sequence: TGTGCCAGCAGCCCAGCCGTAGGGACTTACTTCAACTATGGCTACACCTTC. This gives the protein CASSPAVGTYFNYGYTF.

The V call is TRBV7-2, the J call TRBJ1-2, with a possible D match to TRBD1 (6 bases). This CDR3 comprises 16 residues. Trimming removed 7 bases at V and 2 bases at J, with 20 bases between. The V gene's germline CDR1 is SGHTA and CDR2 FQGNSA. In DNA form, the CDR3 reads TGTGCCAGCACCAAGGGGGTGGCGGCCCTCAACTATGGCTACACCTTC. Translating it yields CASTKGVAALNYGYTF.

This clonotype has a handful of counts. The V gene is TRBV6-5, the J gene TRBJ2-3, with D perhaps given as TRBD1 or TRBD2 (6 bases each). Germline V gives CDR1 MNHEY, CDR2 SVGAGI. CDR3 size: 18 residues. Trimming pared 0 bases from V and 2 bases from J, leaving 18 bases between. Here the CDR3 reads CASSYSRAGGPDTDTQYF. The CDR3 DNA reads TGTGCCAGCAGTTACTCCAGGGCTGGGGGGCCAGACACAGATACGCAGTATTTT.

The chain employs TRBV29-1 and TRBJ2-1; 9 bases fit TRBD1. The tail of the sequence fits TRBJ2-7 better, so the J call may be wrong. The CDR3 has 14 amino acids. Germline CDR1 reads SQVTM; CDR2 reads ANQGSEA. CDR3 sequence (DNA): TGCAGCGCTAGGACAGGGGATCCCTACAATGAGCAGTACTTC. It translates to CSARTGDPYNEQYF.

There are a few counts of this clonotype. V gene TRBV5-4 combines with J gene TRBJ1-2; D call uncertain. The germline V and J ends were trimmed by 0 bases and 7 bases, with 13 bases remaining between them. Germline-derived CDR1 and CDR2 are SGHNT and YYREEE (reference sequence). The CDR3 runs 14 residues. The CDR3 nucleotides read TGTGCCAGCAGCTTGGGTCCGTGGGTTAGTGGCTACACCTTC. This encodes CASSLGPWVSGYTF.

The rearrangement joins TRBV12-3 or TRBV12-4 to TRBJ2-7; tentative D call: TRBD1 (7 bases). Deletions cut 6 bases from V and 3 bases from J, with 18 bases between. This CDR3 has 15 residues. The CDR3 region is CASSTDREVDYEQYF. Here the CDR3 DNA reads TGTGCCAGCAGCACCGACAGGGAGGTAGACTACGAGCAGTACTTC.

This clonotype was seen at least ten times. The V and J genes are TRBV7-2 and TRBJ1-2; D gene ambiguous. V gave up 1 base and J gave up 4 bases, with 10 bases separating them. Germline V gene data show CDR1 as SGHTA and CDR2 as FQGNSA. This CDR3 comprises 14 residues. As DNA, the CDR3 is TGTGCCAGCAGCTTAGGTAGCAGCGTCTATGGCTACACCTTC. Translated, it gives CASSLGSSVYGYTF.

As regards this clonotype: Its ends do not fully match the called genes, so a read error is possible. The chain has TRBV14 and TRBJ2-3; 8 nucleotides align to TRBD2. There are 14 residues in the CDR3. CDR1 is SGHDN and CDR2 is FVKESK in the germline V gene. CDR3 protein: CTSSPRGGTDTQYF. The CDR3 DNA reads as TGTACCAGCAGCCCGCGGGGGGGCACAGATACGCAGTATTTT.

This clonotype was found a few times. V and J are TRBV3-1 and TRBJ2-1; D call uncertain. In germline, CDR1 is LGHDT, CDR2 YNNKEL (reference sequence). This CDR3 comprises 15 residues. Trimming pared 0 bases from V and 1 base from J, leaving 7 bases between. The CDR3 region is CASSQDSLSYNEQFF. The CDR3 coding sequence is TGTGCCAGCAGCCAAGATTCTCTGTCCTACAATGAGCAGTTCTTC.